The following is a TCR beta chain sequence with its context. What it binds is unknown. The entry originates in a study of cytomegalovirus exposure and HLA in healthy donors. General study findings and limits: Many donors carried some public TCRs, although rarity characterized most TCR sequences. Links to common viral pathogens appeared, in a later analysis, for several of the most significant clusters. In vitro experiments confirmed that three CMV-associated chains were specific for CMV antigens.

Use of 60 Vbeta and 13 Jbeta primers characterized the PCR. Repertoires were generated with immunoSEQ multiplex PCR, while TCRdb's copy carries only in-frame clones and drops some. The data show 100,000 to 150,000 clones, 60% to 80% seen once. J lost 5 bases, V lost 7 bases, and 5 bases had no gene match. This CDR3 is built from 15 residues. The germline gives CDR1 MDHEN, CDR2 SYDVKM. Likely unrecorded immune exposures existed in these nominally healthy donors. The genes are TRBV28 and TRBJ2-1; the match to TRBD2 covers 13 bases. The TCR comes from a man aged 50 or older in good health and CMV-seropositive. Sequenced: PBMCs. In DNA, the CDR3 is TGTGCCAGCACCCGGACTAGCGGGGGACACAATGAGCAGTTCTTC. It yields the protein CASTRTSGGHNEQFF.